One and the same sample provided the 20 T cell receptor beta chains below, sequenced in a study of CD8 T cells in Susac syndrome. RNA amounts of roughly 0.45 to 1 ug underwent reverse transcription with random hexamers. Using its own MiXCR run on the immunoSEQ multiplex PCR reads, TCRdb lists one record per CDR3 protein. The sample yields around 230,000 distinct CDR3 sequences, approximately 95% seen once. Specimen: CD4+ T cells from PBMCs. These receptors all come from a human donor with Susac syndrome.

This clonotype was found once. The rearrangement uses TRBV29-1 and TRBJ2-6, with D possibly matching TRBD2 (5 bases). Trimming removed 6 bases from V and 0 bases from J, with 18 bases in between. Germline lookup yields CDR1 SQVTM and CDR2 ANQGSEA. This CDR3 spans 17 amino acids. The chain's CDR3 is CSVTIESGFSGANVLTF. The CDR3 DNA follows: TGCAGCGTAACGATAGAAAGCGGATTCTCTGGGGCCAACGTCCTGACTTTC. The full variable domain, completed using reference TRBV29-1 and TRBJ2-6, is SAVISQKPSRDICQRGTSLTIQCQVDSQVTMMFWYRQQPGQSLTLIATANQGSEATYESGFVIDKFPISRPNLTFSTLTVSNMSPEDSSIYLCSVTIESGFSGANVLTFGAGSRLTVL.

CDR3 sequence: CASSKRNGESTEAFF. The CDR3 bases are TGTGCCAGCAGCAAACGAAACGGGGAGAGCACTGAAGCTTTCTTT. This chain uses TRBV21-1 with TRBJ1-1. TRBV21-1 is flagged as a pseudogene. CDR3 length equals 15 residues.

The V and J genes are TRBV2 and TRBJ2-2; possibly TRBD2 for D (6 bases). With 7 bases removed from V and 0 bases from J, the gap between germline ends came to 12 bases. CDR3 length: 15 residues. Germline lookup yields CDR1 SNHLY and CDR2 FYNNEI. The CDR3 bases are TGTGCCAGCACCCGGGGCGGGACGAACACCGGGGAGCTGTTTTTT. Protein: CASTRGGTNTGELFF.

V and J are TRBV7-9 and TRBJ1-4; D is ambiguous. Germline lookup yields CDR1 SEHNR and CDR2 FQNEAQ (reference sequence). V lost 6 bases to trimming and J lost 5 bases, with 19 bases between them. The length of the CDR3 is 16 residues. In DNA form, the CDR3 reads TGTGCCAGCAGTCCCGACGGTCTGGGCTCAAATGAAAAACTGTTTTTT. Protein: CASSPDGLGSNEKLFF.

The chain combines TRBV19 with TRBJ1-1, with D uncertain. Looked up from germline, CDR1 is LNHDA and CDR2 is SQIVND (reference sequence). Trimming removed 6 bases from V and 0 bases from J, with 8 bases in between. There are 13 residues in the CDR3. The CDR3 sequence is CASSAAVNTEAFF. CDR3 sequence (DNA): TGTGCCAGTAGCGCAGCAGTGAACACTGAAGCTTTCTTT.

CDR3 sequence (DNA): TGTGCCAGCAGCCCTCAGACAGGCCTTTTCTATGGCTACACCTTC. Translation: CASSPQTGLFYGYTF. The gene calls are TRBV9 and TRBJ1-2; D might be TRBD1 (6 bases). The V gene lost 4 bases and the J gene lost 4 bases, with 17 bases spanning the gap. This CDR3 comprises 15 residues. CDR1 and CDR2 (germline): SGDLS, YYNGEE.

The chain recombines TRBV5-1 with TRBJ2-7; D may be TRBD2 (5 bases). CDR3 length: 15 amino acids. Trimming shortened V by 4 bases and J by 1 base, and 15 bases separated the two germline ends. Germline V gene data show CDR1 as SGHRS and CDR2 as YFSETQ. In DNA, the CDR3 is TGCGCCAGCAGCCACGGAGGAAGTCTTTCCTACGAGCAGTACTTC. Amino acid sequence: CASSHGGSLSYEQYF.

V is TRBV13 and J is TRBJ2-2; weak D call: TRBD2 (5 bases). Between the trimmed V and J ends, which lost 4 bases and 4 bases, there was a span of 10 bases. CDR3 size: 14 residues. Germline-derived CDR1 and CDR2 are PRHDT and FYEKMQ (reference sequence). CDR3 amino acids: CASSSLGATGELFF. CDR3 nucleotide sequence: TGTGCCAGCAGCTCCCTGGGAGCCACCGGGGAGCTGTTTTTT.

This sequence joins TRBV18 and TRBJ1-1, with a possible D match to TRBD1 (6 bases). CDR3 length: 19 amino acids. V was clipped by 1 base and J by 2 bases, with 23 bases between them. Germline loops: CDR1 KGHSH, CDR2 LQKENI. CDR3 coding DNA: TGTGCCAGCTCACCACGGCAGGGGCGGGCGGAAAAATCAAACACTGAAGCTTTCTTT. The encoded protein is CASSPRQGRAEKSNTEAFF. Full variable domain (remainder filled in from reference TRBV18 and TRBJ1-1): NAGVMQNPRHLVRRRGQEARLRCSPMKGHSHVYWYRQLPEEGLKFMVYLQKENIIDESGMPKERFSAEFPKEGPSILRIQQVVRGDSAAYFCASSPRQGRAEKSNTEAFFGQGTRLTVV.

The gene calls are TRBV12-3 or TRBV12-4 and TRBJ1-5, with 10 positions matching TRBD1. Germline trimming cut 5 bases from V and 6 bases from J; bases unmatched to any gene: 7. CDR3 size: 15 residues. CDR3 amino acids: CASSRTGGSGQPQHF. CDR3 bases: TGTGCCAGCAGTCGGACAGGGGGTTCGGGTCAGCCCCAGCATTTT.

This chain connects TRBV28 to TRBJ2-7; D is unclear. The CDR3 totals 15 residues. Germline V lookup: CDR1 MDHEN, CDR2 SYDVKM. Deletions cut 6 bases from V and 0 bases from J, with 15 bases between. The DNA for the CDR3 is TGTGCCAGCAGCAAGCCAGCTACGAGCTCCTACGAGCAGTACTTC. This translates into CASSKPATSSYEQYF.

The chain couples TRBV29-1 to TRBJ2-2; D is undetermined. Germline lookup yields CDR1 SQVTM and CDR2 ANQGSEA. Deletions cut 6 bases from V and 7 bases from J, with 12 bases between. The CDR3 covers 12 residues. CDR3 in DNA: TGCAGCGTCCACGACCCGGGCGGGGAGCTGTTTTTT. It translates to CSVHDPGGELFF.

V is TRBV29-1 and J is TRBJ1-1, with 10 positions matching TRBD1. This CDR3 contains 13 residues. V was clipped by 3 bases and J by 6 bases; unmatched bases: 4. Germline lookup yields CDR1 SQVTM and CDR2 ANQGSEA. The CDR3 here is CSVEDRGKAEAFF. The CDR3, as DNA: TGCAGCGTTGAGGACAGGGGGAAGGCTGAAGCTTTCTTT.

The chain joins TRBV9 to TRBJ2-1, with D unclear. This CDR3 comprises 14 residues. Germline V lookup: CDR1 SGDLS, CDR2 YYNGEE. The V gene lost 2 bases and the J gene lost 10 bases, with 16 bases spanning the gap. CDR3 in DNA: TGTGCCAGCAGCGTTCCCCCAACCGGAACGGAGCAGTTCTTC. Its protein product is CASSVPPTGTEQFF. The variable domain in full, completed from reference TRBV9 and TRBJ2-1, reads DSGVTQTPKHLITATGQRVTLRCSPRSGDLSVYWYQQSLDQGLQFLIQYYNGEERAKGNILERFSAQQFPDLHSELNLSSLELGDSALYFCASSVPPTGTEQFFGPGTRLTVL.

This chain links TRBV5-1 with TRBJ1-1; 8 bases are shared with TRBD1. Germline lookup yields CDR1 SGHRS and CDR2 YFSETQ. V lost 0 bases and J lost 5; bases outside the gene matches: 6. The CDR3 runs 15 residues. CDR3 in amino acids: CASSLVQGGGTEAFF. CDR3 nucleotide sequence: TGCGCCAGCAGCTTGGTACAGGGGGGCGGAACTGAAGCTTTCTTT.

The V call is TRBV6-2 or TRBV6-3, the J call TRBJ1-3, with a weak D call TRBD1 (5 bases). Germline V lookup: CDR1 MNHEY, CDR2 SVGEGT. CDR3 length: 15 amino acids. Trimming took off 7 bases at V and 0 bases at J, with 13 bases between the two ends. The CDR3 coding sequence is TGTGCCAGCACCAAAAGGACACGCTCTGGAAACACCATATATTTT. Protein: CASTKRTRSGNTIYF.

The chain joins TRBV4-1 to TRBJ2-3; D not resolved. The germline gives CDR1 MGHRA, CDR2 YSYEKL. The CDR3 contains 14 residues. Trimming took 3 bases from V and 5 from J, leaving 12 bases between them. The CDR3 DNA follows: TGCGCCAGCAGCCACCCGAATACGGGAGATACGCAGTATTTT. The encoded protein is CASSHPNTGDTQYF.

V gene TRBV10-2 combines with J gene TRBJ2-7, with 10 bases identical to TRBD2. V lost 6 bases to trimming and J lost 10 bases; unmatched junction nucleotides: 6. The length of the CDR3 is 12 residues. The germline V gene encodes CDR1 WSHSY and CDR2 SAAADI. Here the CDR3 reads CASSGTSVGQYF. The CDR3 DNA reads as TGCGCCAGCAGCGGGACTAGCGTTGGACAGTACTTC.

This chain uses TRBV28 with TRBJ1-5; the match to TRBD1 covers 7 bases. The CDR3 sequence is 13 residues long. In germline, CDR1 is MDHEN, CDR2 SYDVKM. V lost 7 bases and J lost 5; bases outside the gene matches: 5. CDR3 sequence reads: CASISQGDQPQHF. DNA for the CDR3: TGTGCCAGCATCAGTCAGGGGGATCAGCCCCAGCATTTT. Complete variable domain (other parts from reference TRBV28 and TRBJ1-5): DVKVTQSSRYLVKRTGEKVFLECVQDMDHENMFWYRQDPGLGLRLIYFSYDVKMKEKGDIPEGYSVSREKKERFSLILESASTNQTSMYLCASISQGDQPQHFGDGTRLSIL.

The chain recombines TRBV28 with TRBJ1-2, with 7 bases fitting TRBD1. Looked up from germline, CDR1 is MDHEN and CDR2 is SYDVKM. CDR3 length: 17 residues. The ends lost 6 bases at V and 1 base at J; junction bases unmatched: 14. The CDR3 loop is CASRPPPTGPFNYGYTF. Written as DNA, the CDR3 is TGTGCCAGCAGACCCCCACCGACAGGGCCGTTTAACTATGGCTACACCTTC.